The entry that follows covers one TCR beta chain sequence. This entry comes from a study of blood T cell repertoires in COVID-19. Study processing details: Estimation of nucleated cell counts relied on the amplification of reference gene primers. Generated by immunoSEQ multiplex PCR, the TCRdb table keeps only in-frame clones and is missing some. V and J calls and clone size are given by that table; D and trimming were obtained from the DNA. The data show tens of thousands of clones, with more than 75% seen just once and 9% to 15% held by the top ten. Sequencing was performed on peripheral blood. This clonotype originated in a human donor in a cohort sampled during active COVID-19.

The CDR3 DNA sequence: TGTGCCAGCTCACCGGACAGCTCCTATGGCTACACCTTC. It translates to CASSPDSSYGYTF. The chain uses TRBV18 and TRBJ1-2; possibly TRBD1 for D (6 bases). Deletions cut 3 bases from V and 4 bases from J, with 9 bases between. The CDR3 totals 13 residues. The V gene's germline CDR1 is KGHSH and CDR2 LQKENI.